The TCR beta chain described here comes from a study of blood T cell repertoires in COVID-19. This CDR3 has 12 residues. The germline V gene has CDR1 GTSNPN and CDR2 SVGIG (reference sequence). Resolution of symptoms, clearance, or two negative PCRs was present in recovered Cohort 3 donors. This table comes from immunoSEQ multiplex PCR, and its TCRdb copy is limited to in-frame clones, with some not included. The data hold roughly 160,000 clones, with about 90% observed a single time. Input material: PBMCs or T cells enriched from blood (not recorded which). This sequence was found in a woman aged 45-60 years who had recovered from COVID-19. The chain carries TRBV30 and TRBJ2-7; TRBD2 agrees at 8 bases. The CDR3 reads CAAGVRPYEQYF. The CDR3 coding sequence is TGTGCAGCGGGGGTGCGCCCCTACGAGCAGTACTTC.